This T cell receptor (beta chain) was identified during a study of blood T cell repertoires in COVID-19. On the study more broadly: The study drew acute and convalescent COVID-19 samples from the United States, Italy and Spain.

The CDR3 consists of 15 residues. J gave up 5 bases and V 0 bases, and 0 bases lay outside the gene matches. Germline CDR1 reads MNHEY; CDR2 reads SMNVEV (reference sequence). Cohorts were assigned according to the clinical history that participants reported. Per the original data handling: Nucleated cell number was recorded as an estimate derived from reference gene primer amplification. Libraries were prepared by immunoSEQ multiplex PCR; TCRdb keeps only in-frame clonotypes and omits some of them. V and J calls plus clone size are reproduced from that table; the DNA served to infer D and trimming. The sample has more than 250,000 clones; 90% are singletons.

Sequenced input: PBMCs or T cells enriched from blood (not recorded which). This TCR was recovered from a woman aged 18 to 35 with acute COVID-19. The chain couples TRBV27 to TRBJ2-1, with TRBD2 matching 11 bases. DNA for the CDR3: TGTGCCAGCAGTTTATCGACTAGCGGGGACAATGAGCAGTTCTTC. Encoded protein: CASSLSTSGDNEQFF.